Below, one TCR beta chain is given with its context. Its antigen is not identified. This sample is drawn from a study of post-analysis software for immune sequencing data. Study results and limitations: Patients showed TRBV5-6, TRBV5-1 and TRBV20-1 among four to six TRBV segments more frequent than in controls.

Prepared TCR beta cDNA libraries contained unique molecular identifiers. One entry per CDR3 protein, called by TCRdb with MiXCR from the PCR reads. This table has about 200,000 distinct CDR3 sequences, 29% appearing once. The CDR3 has 16 residues. Losses at the gene ends were 3 bases for V and 6 bases for J; bases not matched to a gene: 12. From germline, CDR1 is MNHEY and CDR2 SVGAGI. The rearrangement uses TRBV6-5 and TRBJ2-3; 7 nucleotides align to TRBD2. The sequencing input was blood. The clonotype originates from a girl aged 2 to 17 with multiple sclerosis. Here the CDR3 DNA reads TGTGCCAGCAGTTATGAAAGGGGACTAAATGTGGATACGCAGTATTTT. Its translation: CASSYERGLNVDTQYF.